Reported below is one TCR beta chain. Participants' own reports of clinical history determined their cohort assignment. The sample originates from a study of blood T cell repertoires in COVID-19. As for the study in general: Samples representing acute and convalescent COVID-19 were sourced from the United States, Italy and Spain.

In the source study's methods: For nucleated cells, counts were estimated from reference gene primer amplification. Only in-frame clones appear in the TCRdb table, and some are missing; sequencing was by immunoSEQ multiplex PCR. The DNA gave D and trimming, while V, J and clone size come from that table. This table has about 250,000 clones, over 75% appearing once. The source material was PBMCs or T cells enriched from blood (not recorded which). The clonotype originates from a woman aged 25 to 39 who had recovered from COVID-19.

The CDR3 loop is CASRRGQGATTNEKLFF. DNA for the CDR3: TGTGCCAGCAGACGGGGACAGGGTGCGACAACTAATGAAAAACTGTTTTTT. This chain uses TRBV2 with TRBJ1-4; 9 bases map to TRBD1. Looked up from germline, CDR1 is SNHLY and CDR2 is FYNNEI. The CDR3 length is 17 residues. The V gene end was trimmed by 6 bases and the J gene end by 0 bases; junction bases not matched to a gene: 8.